Listed below are T cell receptor beta chains from one sample, sequenced in a study of blood T cells in healthy people across ages. TCRdb itself ran the 5' RACE reads through MiXCR, one entry per CDR3 protein. This table holds some 1.1 million distinct CDR3 sequences, around two fifths found once. Sequencing used blood. These receptors were taken from a young man in good health. Each CDR3 is given with its conserved first and last residue. The D gene is left open where the match is weak. Only part of the rows carry a size: once, few, many, or a class if the clone is expanded.

D	size	V	J	DNA	CDR3
.	.	TRBV4-2	TRBJ2-1	TGTGCCAGCAGCCAACTAAGGGATGAGCAGTTCTTC	CASSQLRDEQFF
TRBD1	few	TRBV27	TRBJ1-1	TGTGCCAGCACCACGGGACAGAAGAACACTGAAGCTTTCTTT	CASTTGQKNTEAFF
.	few	TRBV27	TRBJ2-1	TGTGCCAGCAGTCTAGACGCAGCTAGCACCTACAATGAGCAGTTCTTC	CASSLDAASTYNEQFF
.	many	TRBV4-2	TRBJ1-2	TGTGCCAGCAGCCAAGATAGGGGTGGCTATGGCTACACCTTC	CASSQDRGGYGYTF
.	.	TRBV10-2	TRBJ1-5	TGCGCCAGCAGTGATGCGATCCTCCGGCCCCAGCATTTT	CASSDAILRPQHF
.	.	TRBV6-2/TRBV6-3	TRBJ2-3	TGTGCCAGCACCCAGTGGGCAGATACGCAGTATTTT	CASTQWADTQYF
.	.	TRBV20-1	TRBJ1-4	TGCAGTGCCTGGGCCTCCCGGGGTGAAAAACTGTTTTTT	CSAWASRGEKLFF
.	.	TRBV9	TRBJ2-2	TGTGCCAGCAGCGCGTTCGCTACCGGGGAGCTGTTTTTT	CASSAFATGELFF
TRBD2	.	TRBV10-3	TRBJ2-5	TGTGCCATCAGGACTAGCGGGGGGGCCTACAATGAGCGGTACTTC	CAIRTSGGAYNERYF
.	.	TRBV2	TRBJ1-5	TGTGCCAGCAGTTGGACCCAATATAGCAATCAGCCCCAGCATTTT	CASSWTQYSNQPQHF
.	many	TRBV20-1	TRBJ1-5	TGCAGTGCAAAACAGGGTAATAGCAATCAGCCCCAGCATTTT	CSAKQGNSNQPQHF
TRBD1	.	TRBV28	TRBJ2-1	TGTGCCAGCAACAGGGGGTCAGAGACCCAGTTCTTC	CASNRGSETQFF
.	.	TRBV6-2/TRBV6-3	TRBJ2-5	TGTGCCAGCAGTTACTCTAGGGACGGACCCAAGGCGACCCAGTACTTC	CASSYSRDGPKATQYF
.	once	TRBV18	TRBJ2-5	TGTGCCAGCTCACCCATCGGGGACGTCGGGGAGACCCAGTACTTC	CASSPIGDVGETQYF
TRBD2	few	TRBV20-1	TRBJ2-5	TGCAGTGCTAGGCCCCATAGCGGGGGGCAGCAAGAGACCCAGTACTTC	CSARPHSGGQQETQYF
TRBD2	.	TRBV3-1	TRBJ2-3	TGTGCCAGCAGCCAGCTTAGCGGGGGGCAACTCAATACGCAGTATTTT	CASSQLSGGQLNTQYF
.	.	TRBV9	TRBJ1-1	TGTGCCAGCAGCGAACAACCTACCAGGGGTGAAGCTTTCTTT	CASSEQPTRGEAFF
.	.	TRBV19	TRBJ2-2	TGTGCCAGTAGTAGGTCAACAGCCACCGGGGAGCTGTTTTTT	CASSRSTATGELFF
TRBD1	few	TRBV6-2/TRBV6-3	TRBJ1-2	TGTGCCAGCAGCGAGACAGGGTCCTTCGGCTACACCTTC	CASSETGSFGYTF
TRBD1	.	TRBV5-5	TRBJ2-4	TGTGCCAGCAGCTTCACCGGGACAGGTGCCAAAAACATTCAGTACTTC	CASSFTGTGAKNIQYF
.	.	TRBV5-1	TRBJ1-1	TGCGCCAGCAGTGAAATGAACACTGAAGCTTTCTTT	CASSEMNTEAFF
.	.	TRBV6-1	TRBJ1-2	TGTGCCAGCAGTCCCTGGGGGGGGGACTATGGCTACACCTTC	CASSPWGGDYGYTF
TRBD1	few	TRBV6-2/TRBV6-3	TRBJ1-5	TGTGCCAGCGGTTGGACAGGGAATCAGCCCCAGCATTTT	CASGWTGNQPQHF
.	.	TRBV28	TRBJ2-2	TGTGCCAGCAGTTTTCGAGCGTACGTAAAGACAAACACCGGGGAGCTGTTTTTT	CASSFRAYVKTNTGELFF
.	many	TRBV29-1	TRBJ1-2	TGCAGCGCAGGAGTAGGCTATGGCTACACCTTC	CSAGVGYGYTF
.	.	TRBV20-1	TRBJ2-3	TGCAGTGCCCTCAGGGGTGCTGAAGATACGCAGTATTTT	CSALRGAEDTQYF
TRBD1	.	TRBV9	TRBJ1-1	TGCGCCAGCAGCCCCCGGGACAGGGTCACTGAAGCTTTCTTT	CASSPRDRVTEAFF
TRBD1	few	TRBV18	TRBJ2-7	TGTGCCAGCTCAGGGATGGACAGGGGTTTCTACAATGAGCAGTACTTC	CASSGMDRGFYNEQYF
TRBD1	few	TRBV20-1	TRBJ1-5	TGCAGTCCTCATACAGGGGGCAATCAGCCCCAGCATTTT	CSPHTGGNQPQHF
TRBD1	.	TRBV6-1	TRBJ1-2	TGTGCCAGCAGCAGGACAGGGGGTTTCCTCTATGGCTACACCTTC	CASSRTGGFLYGYTF
.	.	TRBV7-9	TRBJ1-1	TGTGCCAGCAGCCCAGGGTGGAACAAAAACACTGAAGCTTTCTTT	CASSPGWNKNTEAFF
.	.	TRBV7-3	TRBJ2-7	TGTGCCAGCAGCTCCGACCGGGCTCAGAAATACAATGAGCAGTACTTC	CASSSDRAQKYNEQYF
TRBD1	.	TRBV5-5	TRBJ1-2	TGTGCCAGCAGCTTGACCGGGACAGACGACTATGGCTACACCTTC	CASSLTGTDDYGYTF
TRBD1	few	TRBV20-1	TRBJ2-1	TGCAGTGCTATCTCCCCCGGACAGGCATACAATGAGCAGTTCTTC	CSAISPGQAYNEQFF
TRBD1	.	TRBV5-1	TRBJ2-1	TGCGCCAGCAGCCTACCGGACAGGACGTACAATGAGCAGTTCTTC	CASSLPDRTYNEQFF
TRBD1	many	TRBV20-1	TRBJ2-5	TGCAGTGTTGAGATGGACAGGGAACGATTTGGGACCCAGTACTTC	CSVEMDRERFGTQYF
.	.	TRBV20-1	TRBJ1-5	TGCAGTGCTAGAGATAGTGGGACACCCACCAGTATCCAGCATTTT	CSARDSGTPTSIQHF
.	few	TRBV5-1	TRBJ2-4	TGCGCCAGCAGCGTGGGGATAGCCAAAAACATTCAGTACTTC	CASSVGIAKNIQYF
TRBD1	few	TRBV6-2/TRBV6-3	TRBJ1-5	TGTGCCAGCAGTTACAGACAGGGGGACAATCAGCCCCAGCATTTT	CASSYRQGDNQPQHF
.	.	TRBV2	TRBJ2-4	TGTGCCAGCAGTGAAGCGAGGGAGGGGGCTAGACACTTC	CASSEAREGARHF
.	.	TRBV7-9	TRBJ2-7	TGTGCCAGCAGCTTAGGCAGCCCCCCCTACGAGCAGTACTTC	CASSLGSPPYEQYF
.	.	TRBV6-5	TRBJ1-1	TGTGCCAGCAGCTCCACAGACTACACTGAAGCTTTCTTT	CASSSTDYTEAFF
TRBD1	many	TRBV6-6	TRBJ1-5	TGTGCCAGCAGTATGCGACAGGGTAGCAATCAGCCCCAGCATTTT	CASSMRQGSNQPQHF
.	.	TRBV20-1	TRBJ2-5	TGCAGTGGTAGCTATAGGACCCAAGAGACCCAGTACTTC	CSGSYRTQETQYF
.	.	TRBV20-1	TRBJ2-3	TGCAGTGCTAGAGGCGTGGCGGGGGCCCCAGATACGCAGTATTTT	CSARGVAGAPDTQYF
TRBD2	.	TRBV7-2	TRBJ2-1	TGTGCCAGCAGCCTAAGTCGGGGGGACCTCACGGAGCAGTTCTTC	CASSLSRGDLTEQFF
.	few	TRBV15	TRBJ2-1	TGTGCCACCAGCAGAGATCTTCCGGGGATGAGCTCCTACAATGAGCAGTTCTTC	CATSRDLPGMSSYNEQFF
TRBD2	.	TRBV6-2/TRBV6-3	TRBJ2-3	TGTGCCAGCAGCTCCCAAACGGGGGGGACCTCCACAGATACGCAGTATTTT	CASSSQTGGTSTDTQYF
TRBD1	few	TRBV4-3	TRBJ1-4	TGCGCCAGCAGCTTCGATGGGGACACACAGGGGCCTAATGAAAAACTGTTTTTT	CASSFDGDTQGPNEKLFF
.	.	TRBV21-1	TRBJ1-3	TGTGCCAGCAGCAAAGTCCGGTCGGGGTGTTCTGGAAACACCATATATTTT	CASSKVRSGCSGNTIYF
TRBD1	few	TRBV6-2/TRBV6-3	TRBJ1-5	TGTGCCAGCACACTCAGGGGGGACGGCAATCAGCCCCAGCATTTT	CASTLRGDGNQPQHF
TRBD1	few	TRBV3-1	TRBJ1-2	TGTGCCAGCAGTCAAGAGGCAGGGGGTACTTTCTATGGCTACACCTTC	CASSQEAGGTFYGYTF